These T cell receptor beta chains were read from a single sample in a study of technical replicates of blood from a handful of donors. Sequencing was performed with immunoSEQ multiplex PCR; in TCRdb, only in-frame clones are kept and a portion is missing. The table has roughly 60,000 clones, more than 85% seen once; the top ten hold 4.3%. Sequencing was done on a sample of PBMCs. Receptors were obtained from a human donor in good health. Some clones in this sample may be carry-over from other donors' samples. The CDR3 runs from the conserved cysteine through the conserved F or W. D genes are given only for firm matches. The size entry is marked missing in some rows and otherwise reads once, few, many or a size class.

v_gene,abundance,d_gene,j_gene,CDR3aa,CDR3nt
TRBV7-9,NA,TRBD2,TRBJ2-1,CASSFGGSPNEQFF,TGTGCCAGCAGCTTCGGCGGGAGTCCCAATGAGCAGTTCTTC
TRBV2,once,NA,TRBJ1-2,CASRRQTSYGYTF,TGTGCCAGCAGGAGACAGACCTCCTATGGCTACACCTTC
TRBV4-2,NA,TRBD2,TRBJ2-7,CASSQNGLAAYEQYF,TGTGCCAGCAGCCAGAACGGACTAGCTGCCTACGAGCAGTACTTC
TRBV4-2,NA,TRBD1,TRBJ1-4,CASSRGRDRGEKLFF,TGTGCCAGCAGCCGAGGCCGGGACAGGGGTGAAAAACTGTTTTTT
TRBV12-2,NA,NA,TRBJ1-5,CASRLGGGDNQPQHF,TGTGCAAGTCGCTTGGGCGGGGGAGACAATCAGCCCCAGCATTTT
TRBV27,NA,NA,TRBJ1-2,CASRTQGPDGYTF,TGTGCCAGCAGGACTCAGGGCCCCGATGGCTACACCTTC
TRBV4-1,NA,TRBD2,TRBJ2-1,CASSQQTSASNEQFF,TGCGCCAGCAGCCAACAAACTAGCGCGAGCAATGAGCAGTTCTTC
TRBV19,NA,TRBD2,TRBJ2-2,CASSRDYSTGELFF,TGTGCCAGTAGCCGGGACTACAGCACCGGGGAGCTGTTTTTT
TRBV6-1,NA,NA,TRBJ2-2,CASSVSMSDTGELFF,TGTGCCAGCAGTGTATCTATGAGTGACACCGGGGAGCTGTTTTTT
TRBV6-1,NA,NA,TRBJ1-4,CASSEWRGSNEKLFF,TGTGCCAGCAGTGAATGGCGGGGTTCTAATGAAAAACTGTTTTTT
TRBV7-6,NA,TRBD2,TRBJ2-7,CASSLSSGEQYF,TGTGCCAGCAGCTTGTCTAGCGGCGAGCAGTACTTC
TRBV27,NA,TRBD1,TRBJ1-6,CASRQGQFNSPLHF,TGTGCCAGCAGGCAGGGACAGTTCAATTCACCCCTCCACTTT
TRBV4-2,NA,TRBD1,TRBJ1-4,CASSQEDREKLFF,TGTGCCAGCAGCCAAGAGGACAGGGAAAAACTGTTTTTT
TRBV7-6,NA,TRBD2,TRBJ2-5,CASSFSATSGSPVTAETQYF,TGTGCCAGCAGCTTTTCTGCGACTAGCGGGAGCCCTGTCACAGCGGAGACCCAGTACTTC
TRBV19,NA,TRBD2,TRBJ2-5,CASSVGGLAMETQYF,TGTGCCAGTAGTGTGGGTGGACTAGCTATGGAGACCCAGTACTTC
TRBV9,NA,NA,TRBJ2-7,CASSVPGINEQYF,TGTGCCAGCAGCGTTCCGGGAATCAACGAGCAGTACTTC
TRBV5-6,once,TRBD1,TRBJ2-7,CASSLDRGYEQYF,TGTGCCAGCAGCTTGGACAGGGGCTACGAGCAGTACTTC
TRBV6-4,NA,NA,TRBJ2-3,CASSQNRLTDTQYF,TGTGCCAGCAGTCAGAACCGACTAACAGATACGCAGTATTTT
TRBV6-1,NA,NA,TRBJ1-1,CASSVGNTEAFF,TGTGCCAGCAGTGTCGGGAACACTGAAGCTTTCTTT
TRBV29-1,NA,TRBD1,TRBJ1-1,CSVNRGGDTEAFF,TGCAGCGTGAACAGGGGGGGGGACACTGAAGCTTTCTTT
TRBV5-5,NA,TRBD2,TRBJ2-1,CASSLWTSGVTNEQFF,TGTGCCAGCAGCCTCTGGACTAGCGGGGTAACGAATGAGCAGTTCTTC
TRBV6-4,NA,TRBD2,TRBJ2-3,CASSPGTSGTDTQYF,TGTGCCAGCAGCCCCGGGACTAGCGGCACAGATACGCAGTATTTT
TRBV7-2,NA,TRBD1,TRBJ1-2,CASSQGQGIYGYTF,TGTGCCAGCAGCCAGGGACAGGGAATCTATGGCTACACCTTC
TRBV6-1,NA,NA,TRBJ1-5,CASSEALLQNQPQHF,TGTGCCAGCAGTGAAGCGCTGTTACAGAATCAGCCCCAGCATTTT
TRBV7-8,NA,NA,TRBJ1-5,CASSLFAGQPQHF,TGTGCCAGCAGCTTATTTGCGGGCCAGCCCCAGCATTTT
TRBV7-2,NA,NA,TRBJ2-7,CASSFLGGEQYF,TGTGCCAGCAGCTTTTTAGGGGGCGAGCAGTACTTC
TRBV6-5,NA,TRBD2,TRBJ2-7,CASSYSLVGGVYEQYF,TGTGCCAGCAGTTACTCCTTGGTCGGGGGGGTCTACGAGCAGTACTTC
TRBV11-1,NA,NA,TRBJ2-3,CASSPLGADTQYF,TGTGCCAGCAGCCCCCTAGGGGCAGATACGCAGTATTTT
TRBV30,NA,TRBD2,TRBJ2-5,CAWSQGLAGETQYF,TGTGCCTGGAGCCAGGGACTAGCGGGAGAGACCCAGTACTTC
TRBV7-2,NA,NA,TRBJ2-3,CASSLLPQGPDTQYF,TGTGCCAGCAGCTTATTGCCCCAGGGTCCAGATACGCAGTATTTT
TRBV5-6,NA,NA,TRBJ1-1,CASTGLDRGTEAFF,TGTGCCAGCACCGGTCTCGACCGGGGGACTGAAGCTTTCTTT
TRBV12-5,NA,TRBD1,TRBJ2-4,CASEPRTGQPTSIQYF,TGTGCTAGTGAACCCAGAACGGGACAGCCGACCTCGATTCAGTACTTC
TRBV27,NA,NA,TRBJ2-7,CASTLEHPRRDSYEQYF,TGTGCCAGCACTCTTGAACACCCTCGACGGGATTCTTACGAGCAGTACTTC